This T cell receptor (beta chain) was found in a study of shared clonotypes between healthy human individuals. Participating donors were healthy, HIV-negative adults free of recent acute infections or vaccinations. Several immunoSEQ 96-well plates shared each subset's DNA, each plate a replicate. Produced via immunoSEQ multiplex PCR; TCRdb's table is partial and in-frame only. This table holds millions of clones, 85% to 95% found once. Per germline, CDR1 MNHEY and CDR2 SVGAGI. The CDR3 is made up of 14 amino acids. The count of this clone is one. The germline gene is not matched at one end of the junction; a read error may be the cause.

This clonotype was obtained from a man younger than 30 in good health. V gene TRBV6-5 combines with J gene TRBJ1-1, with a tentative D call TRBD1 (5 bases). Sequences were obtained from naive CD4+ T cells sorted from blood. Subset in this sample: CD45RA+ positively selected. CDR3 region: CASSRQLMNPEAFF. CDR3 in DNA: TGTGCCAGCAGCCGACAGCTTATGAACCCTGAAGCTTTCTTT.